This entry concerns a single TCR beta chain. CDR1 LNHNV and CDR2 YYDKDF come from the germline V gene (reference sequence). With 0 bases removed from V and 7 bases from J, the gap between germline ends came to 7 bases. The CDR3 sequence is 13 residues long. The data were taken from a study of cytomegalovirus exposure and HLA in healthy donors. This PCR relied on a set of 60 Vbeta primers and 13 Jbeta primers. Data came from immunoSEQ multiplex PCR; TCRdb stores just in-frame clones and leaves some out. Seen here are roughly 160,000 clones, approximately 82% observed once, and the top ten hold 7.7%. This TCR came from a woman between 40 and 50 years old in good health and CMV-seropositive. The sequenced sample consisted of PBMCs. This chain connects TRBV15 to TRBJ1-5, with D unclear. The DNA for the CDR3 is TGTGCCACCAGCAGAGAGGGAGGGCAGCCCCAGCATTTT. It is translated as CATSREGGQPQHF.